This passage covers 10 T cell receptor beta chains from one sample sequenced in a study of CD8 T cells in ankylosing spondylitis. From the 5' RACE reads, TCRdb called clonotypes with MiXCR, one entry per CDR3 protein. The sample lists about 250,000 distinct CDR3 sequences, 7.5% to 9.5% occurring once. The sample comprised blood, either unsorted or a sorted T cell fraction (not recorded which). These receptors were collected from a female donor with ankylosing spondylitis or in good health (not recorded which).

A few counts support this clonotype. The chain couples TRBV6-1 to TRBJ1-1; D gene ambiguous. Germline V gene sequence: CDR1 MNHNS, CDR2 SASEGT. Trimming cost V 1 base and J 6 bases, with 12 bases left between them. This CDR3 contains 14 residues. CDR3 sequence reads: CASSEGRVRAEAFF. CDR3 sequence (DNA): TGTGCCAGCAGTGAAGGAAGGGTTAGGGCTGAAGCTTTCTTT.

This clonotype was observed many times. This chain joins TRBV29-1 and TRBJ2-7, with D uncertain. V was cut by 0 bases and J by 5 bases, with 5 bases left in between. CDR1 and CDR2 (germline): SQVTM, ANQGSEA. The CDR3 totals 11 residues. For the CDR3, the DNA is TGCAGCGTTGAAGAAGTCCACGAGCAGTACTTC. Its translation: CSVEEVHEQYF.

Concerning this clonotype itself: This may come from a read error, since a much larger clone is one base off. This chain links TRBV5-1 with TRBJ2-7; 13 bases fit TRBD2. This CDR3 is 15 amino acids long. V was pared by 0 bases and J by 6 bases, with 3 bases of the junction left unmatched. From germline, CDR1 is SGHRS and CDR2 YFSETQ. The CDR3 sequence is CASSLGLAGGGEQYF. The CDR3 region has the DNA TGCGCCAGCAGCTTGGGACTAGCGGGAGGAGGCGAGCAGTACTTC.

This clonotype was observed many times. The chain has TRBV20-1 and TRBJ2-3; D gene uncertain. Trimming removed 0 bases at V and 4 bases at J, with 11 bases between. From germline, CDR1 is DFQATT and CDR2 SNEGSKA (reference sequence). There are 14 residues in the CDR3. The CDR3 DNA sequence: TGCAGTGCTAGAGATGTACATCCCTCAGATACGCAGTATTTT. Amino acid sequence: CSARDVHPSDTQYF.

There are many counts of this clonotype. The chain uses TRBV20-1 and TRBJ1-4; the match to TRBD1 covers 12 bases. CDR1 and CDR2 from the germline V gene are DFQATT and SNEGSKA (reference sequence). The CDR3 length is 15 residues. The junction had 6 bases not matched to a gene; V was cut back by 2 bases and J by 8 bases. The chain's CDR3 is CSARPGTGGIEKLFF. CDR3 nucleotide sequence: TGCAGTGCTAGACCCGGGACAGGGGGCATAGAAAAACTGTTTTTT.

This clonotype was counted ten times or more. This sequence joins TRBV7-9 and TRBJ2-7; a possible D gene is TRBD1 (5 bases). Trimming took off 4 bases at V and 3 bases at J, with 13 bases between the two ends. The CDR3 covers 14 residues. Per the germline V gene, CDR1 is SEHNR and CDR2 is FQNEAQ (reference sequence). In DNA, the CDR3 is TGTGCCAGCAGCTCTTCGCCAGGGTTCTACGAGCAGTACTTC. Its translation: CASSSSPGFYEQYF.

V and J are TRBV20-1 and TRBJ2-7; D may match TRBD1 or TRBD2 (6 bases each). Trimming cost V 3 bases and J 2 bases, with 17 bases left between them. CDR1 is DFQATT, CDR2 SNEGSKA, per germline (reference sequence). CDR3 length: 15 residues. The CDR3 DNA follows: TGCAGTGCTAGTCTGGAGGGGGGCAGGCCCTACGAGCAGTACTTC. Translation gives CSASLEGGRPYEQYF.

Many counts were recorded for this clonotype. The chain employs TRBV12-3 or TRBV12-4 and TRBJ2-5; 7 bases agree with TRBD1. CDR3 length: 13 amino acids. Trimming at V came to 3 bases and at J to 4 bases, leaving 2 bases not matched to a gene. The CDR3 loop reads CASSFRQGETQYF. The CDR3 nucleotides read TGTGCCAGCAGTTTTCGACAGGGAGAGACCCAGTACTTC.

The sample holds many counts of this clonotype. This chain uses TRBV28 with TRBJ2-7; 7 bases match TRBD2. The CDR3 is 15 amino acids. Trimming removed 6 bases from V and 0 bases from J; junction bases left unmatched: 8. Per germline, CDR1 MDHEN and CDR2 SYDVKM. CDR3 sequence (DNA): TGTGCCAGCAGGACCGGGAGCGGGGTCTCCTACGAGCAGTACTTC. It codes for CASRTGSGVSYEQYF.

This clonotype was recorded many times. The CDR3 nucleotides are TGTGCCAGCAGTTTCCGAGCGGGAGGAGTCTCCTACGAGCAGTACTTC. Amino acids: CASSFRAGGVSYEQYF. The V gene is TRBV28, the J gene TRBJ2-7; TRBD2 agrees at 9 bases. In germline, CDR1 is MDHEN, CDR2 SYDVKM. This CDR3 spans 16 amino acids. V shed 3 bases, J shed 0 bases, and the junction held 6 bases outside the gene matches.